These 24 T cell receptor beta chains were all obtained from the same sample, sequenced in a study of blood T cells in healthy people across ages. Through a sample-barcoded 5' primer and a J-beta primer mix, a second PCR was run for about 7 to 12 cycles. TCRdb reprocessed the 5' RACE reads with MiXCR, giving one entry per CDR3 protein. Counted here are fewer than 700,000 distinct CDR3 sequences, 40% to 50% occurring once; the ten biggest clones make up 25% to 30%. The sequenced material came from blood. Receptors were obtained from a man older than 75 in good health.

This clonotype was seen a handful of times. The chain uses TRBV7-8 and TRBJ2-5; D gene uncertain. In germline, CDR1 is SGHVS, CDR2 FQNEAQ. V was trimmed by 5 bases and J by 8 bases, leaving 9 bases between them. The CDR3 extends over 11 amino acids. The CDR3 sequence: CASSVQITQYF. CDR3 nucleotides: TGTGCCAGCAGCGTACAGATAACCCAGTACTTC.

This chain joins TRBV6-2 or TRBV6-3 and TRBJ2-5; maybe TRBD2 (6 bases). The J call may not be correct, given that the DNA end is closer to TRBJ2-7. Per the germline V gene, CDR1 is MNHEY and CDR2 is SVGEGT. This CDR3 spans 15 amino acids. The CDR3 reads CASSHYANPSDEQYF. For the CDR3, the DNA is TGTGCCAGCAGTCACTACGCCAACCCTAGCGACGAGCAGTACTTC.

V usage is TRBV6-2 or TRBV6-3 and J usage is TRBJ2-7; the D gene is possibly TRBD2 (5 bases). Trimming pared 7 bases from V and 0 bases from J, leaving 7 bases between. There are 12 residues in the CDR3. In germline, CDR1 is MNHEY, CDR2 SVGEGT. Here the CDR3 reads CASKDYSYEQYF. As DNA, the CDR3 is TGTGCCAGCAAAGACTACTCCTACGAGCAGTACTTC.

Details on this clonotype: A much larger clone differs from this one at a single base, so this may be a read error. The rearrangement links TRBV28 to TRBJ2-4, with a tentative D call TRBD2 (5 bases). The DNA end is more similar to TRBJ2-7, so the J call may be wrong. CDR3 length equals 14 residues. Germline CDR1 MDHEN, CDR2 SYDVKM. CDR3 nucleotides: TGTGCCAGCAGTGTTTTGGGAGCTCTCTACGAGCAGTACTTC. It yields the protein CASSVLGALYEQYF.

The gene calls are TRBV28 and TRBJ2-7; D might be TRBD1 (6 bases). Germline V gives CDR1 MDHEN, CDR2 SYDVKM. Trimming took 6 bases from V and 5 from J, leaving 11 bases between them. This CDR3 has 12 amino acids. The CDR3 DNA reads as TGTGCCAGCAGGGTACAGGGCGACGAGCAGTACTTC. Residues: CASRVQGDEQYF.

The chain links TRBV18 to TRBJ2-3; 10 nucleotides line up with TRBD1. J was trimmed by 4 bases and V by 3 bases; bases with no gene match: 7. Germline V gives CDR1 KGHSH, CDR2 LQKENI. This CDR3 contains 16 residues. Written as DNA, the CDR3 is TGTGCCAGCTCACCGCGGGACAGGGGTCGTGCAGATACGCAGTATTTT. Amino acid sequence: CASSPRDRGRADTQYF.

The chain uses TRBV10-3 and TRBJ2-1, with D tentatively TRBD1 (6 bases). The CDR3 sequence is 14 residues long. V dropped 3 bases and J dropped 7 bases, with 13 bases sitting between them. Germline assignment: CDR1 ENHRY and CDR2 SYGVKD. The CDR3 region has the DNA TGTGCCATCAGTGATCCAGCACAGGGTAATGAGCAGTTCTTC. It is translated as CAISDPAQGNEQFF.

The CDR3 protein is CASSLGRSPQHF. CDR3 in DNA: TGTGCCAGCAGTTTGGGACGGTCTCCCCAGCATTTT. The chain employs TRBV6-2 or TRBV6-3 and TRBJ1-5, with D possibly TRBD1 on 5 matching bases. Between the trimmed V and J ends, which lost 4 bases and 10 bases, there was a span of 11 bases. The CDR3 covers 12 residues. Germline V gives CDR1 MNHEY, CDR2 SVGEGT.

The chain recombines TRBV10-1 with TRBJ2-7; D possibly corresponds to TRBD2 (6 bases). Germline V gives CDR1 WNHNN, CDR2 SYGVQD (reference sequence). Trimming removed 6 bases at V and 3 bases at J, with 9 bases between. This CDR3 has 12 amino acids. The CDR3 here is CASRGLHYEQYF. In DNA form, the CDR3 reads TGCGCCAGCAGGGGACTCCACTACGAGCAGTACTTC.

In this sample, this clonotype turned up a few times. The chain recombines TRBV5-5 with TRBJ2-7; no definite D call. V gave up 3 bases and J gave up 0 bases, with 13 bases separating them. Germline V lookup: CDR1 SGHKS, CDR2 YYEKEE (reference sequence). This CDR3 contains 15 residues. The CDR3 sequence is CASSSIGGVSYEQYF. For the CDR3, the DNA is TGTGCCAGCAGCTCGATAGGTGGAGTCTCCTACGAGCAGTACTTC. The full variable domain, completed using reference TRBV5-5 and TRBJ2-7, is DAGVTQSPTHLIKTRGQQVTLRCSPISGHKSVSWYQQVLGQGPQFIFQYYEKEERGRGNFPDRFSARQFPNYSSELNVNALLLGDSALYLCASSSIGGVSYEQYFGPGTRLTVT.

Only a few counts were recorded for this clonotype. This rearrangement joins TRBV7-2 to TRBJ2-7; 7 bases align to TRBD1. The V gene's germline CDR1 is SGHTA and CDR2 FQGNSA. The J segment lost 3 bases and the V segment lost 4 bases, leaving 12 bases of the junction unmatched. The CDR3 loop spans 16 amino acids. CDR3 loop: CASSSPPGQLNYEQYF. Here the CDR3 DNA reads TGTGCCAGCAGCTCCCCACCGGGACAGTTAAACTACGAGCAGTACTTC.

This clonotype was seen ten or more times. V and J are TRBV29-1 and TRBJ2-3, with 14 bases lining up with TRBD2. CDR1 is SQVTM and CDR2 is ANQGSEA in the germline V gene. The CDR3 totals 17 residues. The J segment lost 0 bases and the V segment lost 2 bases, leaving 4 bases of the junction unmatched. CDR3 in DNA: TGCAGCGTTGAATATGGACTAGCGGGAGGAAGCACAGATACGCAGTATTTT. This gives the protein CSVEYGLAGGSTDTQYF.

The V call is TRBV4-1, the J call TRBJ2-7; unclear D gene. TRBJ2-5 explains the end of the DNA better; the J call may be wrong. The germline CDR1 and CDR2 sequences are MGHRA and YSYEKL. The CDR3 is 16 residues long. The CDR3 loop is CASSQVNLVSPETQYF. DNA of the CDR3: TGCGCCAGCAGCCAAGTAAATCTCGTATCCCCAGAGACCCAGTACTTC.

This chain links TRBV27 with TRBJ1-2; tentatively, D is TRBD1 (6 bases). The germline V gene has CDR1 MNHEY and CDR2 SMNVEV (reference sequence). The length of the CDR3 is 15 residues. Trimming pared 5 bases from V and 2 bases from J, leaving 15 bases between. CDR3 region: CASSLRGDRNYGYTF. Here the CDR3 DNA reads TGTGCCAGCAGTCTCAGGGGTGACCGAAACTATGGCTACACCTTC.

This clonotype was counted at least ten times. This chain's CDR3 is CASSVGLFYEQYF. The CDR3 region has the DNA TGCGCCAGCAGCGTCGGACTGTTCTACGAGCAGTACTTC. The chain uses TRBV5-1 and TRBJ2-7, with D maybe TRBD2 (5 bases). The CDR3 runs 13 residues. V was trimmed by 4 bases and J by 3 bases, leaving 11 bases between them. Germline CDR1 and CDR2: SGHRS and YFSETQ.

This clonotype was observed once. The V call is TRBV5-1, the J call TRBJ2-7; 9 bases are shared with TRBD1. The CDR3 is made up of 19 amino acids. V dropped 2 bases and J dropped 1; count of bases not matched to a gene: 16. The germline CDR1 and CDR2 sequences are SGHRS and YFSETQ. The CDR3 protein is CASSFPSGVTGGPSYEQYF. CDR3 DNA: TGCGCCAGCAGCTTTCCGTCGGGAGTAACAGGGGGCCCTTCCTACGAGCAGTACTTC.

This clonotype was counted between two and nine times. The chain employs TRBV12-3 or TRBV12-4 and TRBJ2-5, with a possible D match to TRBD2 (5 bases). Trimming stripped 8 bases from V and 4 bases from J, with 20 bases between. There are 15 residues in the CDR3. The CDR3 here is CASSFWQERRETQYF. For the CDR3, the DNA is TGTGCCAGCTCTTTCTGGCAGGAGCGGCGAGAGACCCAGTACTTC.

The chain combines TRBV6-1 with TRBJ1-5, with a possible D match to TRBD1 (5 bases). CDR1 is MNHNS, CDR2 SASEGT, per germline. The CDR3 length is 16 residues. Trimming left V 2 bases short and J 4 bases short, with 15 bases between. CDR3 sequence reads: CASSEYGAGNNQPQHF. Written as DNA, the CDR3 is TGTGCCAGCAGTGAATACGGGGCAGGGAATAATCAGCCCCAGCATTTT.

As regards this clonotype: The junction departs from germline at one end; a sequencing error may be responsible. In nucleotides, the CDR3 is TGCAACGTTGATGGGACTCACTCCTACGAGCAGTACTTC. Translated: CNVDGTHSYEQYF. The V call is TRBV29-1, the J call TRBJ2-7, with a possible D match to TRBD2 (6 bases). CDR3 length: 13 residues. Germline lookup yields CDR1 SQVTM and CDR2 ANQGSEA.

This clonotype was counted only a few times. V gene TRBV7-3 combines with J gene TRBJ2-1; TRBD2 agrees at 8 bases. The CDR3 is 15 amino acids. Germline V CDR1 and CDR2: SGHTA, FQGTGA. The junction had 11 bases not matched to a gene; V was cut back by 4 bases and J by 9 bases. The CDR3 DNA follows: TGTGCCAGCAGCTCGGGGGCGGGGGGCCGTTCTGAGCAGTTCTTC. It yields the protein CASSSGAGGRSEQFF.

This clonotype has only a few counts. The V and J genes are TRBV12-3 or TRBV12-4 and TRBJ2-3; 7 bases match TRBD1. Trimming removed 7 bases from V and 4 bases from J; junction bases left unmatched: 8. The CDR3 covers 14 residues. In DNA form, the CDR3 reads TGTGCCAGCACCAGACAGGGTTCATCAGATACGCAGTATTTT. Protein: CASTRQGSSDTQYF.

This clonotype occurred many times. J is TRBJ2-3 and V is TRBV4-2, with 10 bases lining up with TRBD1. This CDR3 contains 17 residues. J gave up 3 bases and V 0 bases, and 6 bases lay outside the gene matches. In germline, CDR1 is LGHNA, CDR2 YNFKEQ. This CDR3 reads CASSQDVAGQGTDTQYF. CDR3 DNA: TGTGCCAGCAGCCAAGATGTCGCGGGACAGGGGACAGATACGCAGTATTTT.

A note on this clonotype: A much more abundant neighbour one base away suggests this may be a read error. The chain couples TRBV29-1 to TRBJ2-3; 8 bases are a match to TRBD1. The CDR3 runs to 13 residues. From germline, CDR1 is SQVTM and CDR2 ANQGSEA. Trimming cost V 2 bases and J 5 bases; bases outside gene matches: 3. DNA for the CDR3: TGCAGCGTTGAACAGGGGGCCAGAGATACGCAGTATTTT. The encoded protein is CSVEQGARDTQYF.

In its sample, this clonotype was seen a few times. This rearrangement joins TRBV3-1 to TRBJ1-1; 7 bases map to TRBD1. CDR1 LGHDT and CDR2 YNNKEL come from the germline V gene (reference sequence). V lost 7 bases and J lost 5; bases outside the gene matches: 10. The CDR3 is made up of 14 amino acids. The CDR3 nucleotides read TGTGCCAGCACCCCACAGGGGAGGTGGACTGAAGCTTTCTTT. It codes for CASTPQGRWTEAFF.